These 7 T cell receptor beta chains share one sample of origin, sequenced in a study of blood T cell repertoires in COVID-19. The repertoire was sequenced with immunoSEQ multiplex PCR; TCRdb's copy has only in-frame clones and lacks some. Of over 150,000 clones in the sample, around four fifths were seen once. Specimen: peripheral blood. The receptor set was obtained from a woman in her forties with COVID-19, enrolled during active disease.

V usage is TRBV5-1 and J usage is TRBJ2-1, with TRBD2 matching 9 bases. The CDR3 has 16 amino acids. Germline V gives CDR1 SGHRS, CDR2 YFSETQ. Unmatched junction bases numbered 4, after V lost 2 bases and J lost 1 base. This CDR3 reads CASSLLAGASYNEQFF. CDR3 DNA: TGCGCCAGCAGCTTATTAGCGGGAGCGTCCTACAATGAGCAGTTCTTC.

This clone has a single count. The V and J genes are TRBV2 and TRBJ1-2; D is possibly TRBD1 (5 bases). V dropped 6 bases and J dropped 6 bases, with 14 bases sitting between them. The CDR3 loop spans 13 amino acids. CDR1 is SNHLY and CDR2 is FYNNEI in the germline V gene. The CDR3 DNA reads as TGTGCCAGCAGCCCCCATGCGGGGGATGGCTACACCTTC. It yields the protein CASSPHAGDGYTF.

The CDR3 DNA follows: TGTGCCAGCAGCTCCTCTAGCGGGGTTTATGGCGGGGAGCTGTTTTTT. Its translation is CASSSSSGVYGGELFF. The J gene is TRBJ2-2, the V gene TRBV5-4; 9 bases align to TRBD2. Germline V gene sequence: CDR1 SGHNT, CDR2 YYREEE (reference sequence). The CDR3 is 16 amino acids. Losses at the gene ends were 3 bases for V and 7 bases for J; bases not matched to a gene: 10. Using reference TRBV5-4 and TRBJ2-2 for the parts outside the CDR3, the full variable domain is ETGVTQSPTHLIKTRGQQVTLRCSSQSGHNTVSWYQQALGQGPQFIFQYYREEENGRGNFPPRFSGLQFPNYSSELNVNALELDDSALYLCASSSSSGVYGGELFFGEGSRLTVL.

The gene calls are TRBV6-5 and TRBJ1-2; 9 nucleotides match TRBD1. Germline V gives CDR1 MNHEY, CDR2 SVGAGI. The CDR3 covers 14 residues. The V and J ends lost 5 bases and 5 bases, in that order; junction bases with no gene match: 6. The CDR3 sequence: CASSQQGARYGYTF. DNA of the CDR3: TGTGCCAGCAGTCAACAGGGGGCGCGATATGGCTACACCTTC.

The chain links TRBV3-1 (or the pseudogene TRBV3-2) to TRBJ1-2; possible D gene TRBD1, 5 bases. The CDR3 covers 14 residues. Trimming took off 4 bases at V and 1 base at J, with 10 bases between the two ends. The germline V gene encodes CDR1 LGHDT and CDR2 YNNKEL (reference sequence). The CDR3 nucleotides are TGTGCCAGCAGCCCGCGGGACGGTAACTATGGCTACACCTTC. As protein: CASSPRDGNYGYTF.

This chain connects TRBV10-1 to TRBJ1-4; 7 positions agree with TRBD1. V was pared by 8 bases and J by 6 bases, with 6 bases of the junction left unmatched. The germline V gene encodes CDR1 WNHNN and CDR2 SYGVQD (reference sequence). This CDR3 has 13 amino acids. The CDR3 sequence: CASSGRGDEKLFF. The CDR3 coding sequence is TGCGCCAGCTCTGGCAGGGGGGATGAAAAACTGTTTTTT.

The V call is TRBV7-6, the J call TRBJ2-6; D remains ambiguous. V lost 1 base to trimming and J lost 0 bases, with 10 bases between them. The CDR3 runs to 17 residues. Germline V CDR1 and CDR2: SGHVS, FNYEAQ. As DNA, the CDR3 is TGTGCCAGCAGCTTAGGCCCGGGTTCCTCTGGGGCCAACGTCCTGACTTTC. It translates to CASSLGPGSSGANVLTF.